The T cell receptor (beta chain) described here comes from a study of blood T cell repertoires in COVID-19. Germline-derived CDR1 and CDR2 are SGHAT and FQNNGV. V was clipped by 3 bases and J by 0 bases, with 17 bases between them. The CDR3 is made up of 18 amino acids. As handled by the study authors: Nucleated cell number was recorded as an estimate derived from reference gene primer amplification. The protocol was immunoSEQ multiplex PCR, while the TCRdb copy is restricted to in-frame clones and leaves out a portion. V and J calls plus clone size are reproduced from that table; the DNA served to infer D and trimming. Altogether roughly 500,000 clones are present, 88% being singletons, with the ten largest covering around 7.9%.

The source material was PBMCs or T cells enriched from blood (not recorded which). The J gene is TRBJ2-2, the V gene TRBV11-2; D unresolved. The receptor was isolated from a woman aged 55-70 years who had recovered from COVID-19. CDR3 coding DNA: TGTGCCAGCAGCTTTGGATCTTCCGGGTCGGCGAACACCGGGGAGCTGTTTTTT. Translating gives CASSFGSSGSANTGELFF.